The sequence of this T cell receptor (beta chain) was determined in a study of blood T cell repertoires in COVID-19. At the level of the study: Nucleic acid was either cDNA or gDNA, and it came from T cells, B-cell-depleted T cells, or PBMCs.

Participants were aged about 18 to 100 years, lived in about 26 US areas, and enrolled virtually. The recovered donors of Cohort 3 showed two negative PCRs, clearance, or symptom resolution. Data came from immunoSEQ multiplex PCR; TCRdb stores just in-frame clones and leaves some out. This sample has roughly 330,000 clones, with about nine tenths found just once. The CDR3 sequence is 15 residues long. CDR1 is MGHRA and CDR2 is YSYEKL in the germline V gene. V lost 1 base to trimming and J lost 3 bases, with 10 bases between them. This clone was seen only once. The sample has other DNA sequences that encode this CDR3 too.

This clonotype originated in a woman younger than 30 who had recovered from COVID-19. The sequencing input was PBMCs or T cells enriched from blood (not recorded which). V usage is TRBV4-1 and J usage is TRBJ1-3; maybe TRBD1 (5 bases). DNA for the CDR3: TGCGCCAGCAGCCAAGGGAGGGGTGGTGGAAACACCATATATTTT. As protein: CASSQGRGGGNTIYF.